These T cell receptor beta chains were read from a single sample in a study of T cells after yellow fever vaccination. TCRdb analysed the 5' RACE reads with MiXCR anew, one entry per CDR3 protein. The data contain about 350,000 distinct CDR3 sequences, 11% of them singletons. The sample consisted of PBMCs, taken on the day of the first yellow fever vaccination. The receptors originated from a man aged 18-30 years who received the YFV17D yellow fever vaccine. CDR3s include the opening cysteine and the closing phenylalanine or tryptophan. Fields, in order: J gene, V gene, CDR3 protein.

J gene: TRBJ2-1; V gene: TRBV4-2; CDR3 protein: CASSQEPRVDEQFF
J gene: TRBJ1-3; V gene: TRBV20-1; CDR3 protein: CSAGGRSSGNTIYF
J gene: TRBJ1-1; V gene: TRBV5-6; CDR3 protein: CASSLLPGGSTEAFF
J gene: TRBJ2-3; V gene: TRBV3-1; CDR3 protein: CASSPMTATDTQYF
J gene: TRBJ2-2; V gene: TRBV5-5; CDR3 protein: CASSFNTGNPGELFF
J gene: TRBJ1-6; V gene: TRBV4-3; CDR3 protein: CASSHREVGRSPLHF
J gene: TRBJ2-3; V gene: TRBV28; CDR3 protein: CASSLGTSGGAGDTQYF
J gene: TRBJ2-2; V gene: TRBV4-3; CDR3 protein: CASSKPTRDSWYTGELFF
J gene: TRBJ2-3; V gene: TRBV5-1; CDR3 protein: CASSWAPTDLSGGTDTQYF
J gene: TRBJ2-5; V gene: TRBV7-8; CDR3 protein: CASSLSPGIAGGQTQYF
J gene: TRBJ2-1; V gene: TRBV12-3/TRBV12-4; CDR3 protein: CASRSPRGGSSYNEQFF
J gene: TRBJ2-1; V gene: TRBV15; CDR3 protein: CATSRLRGGPNEQFF
J gene: TRBJ1-5; V gene: TRBV12-3/TRBV12-4; CDR3 protein: CASSLFWGQPQHF
J gene: TRBJ2-3; V gene: TRBV5-1; CDR3 protein: CASSPYDSSTDTQYF
J gene: TRBJ1-2; V gene: TRBV5-5; CDR3 protein: CASSLVGGVGYTF
J gene: TRBJ2-5; V gene: TRBV7-7; CDR3 protein: CASSSNFRDRRGTQYF
J gene: TRBJ2-3; V gene: TRBV9; CDR3 protein: CASSALLAGGADTQYF
J gene: TRBJ2-1; V gene: TRBV7-3; CDR3 protein: CASSLMAGGSYNEQFF
J gene: TRBJ2-7; V gene: TRBV20-1; CDR3 protein: CSAIAGGTYEQYF
J gene: TRBJ1-1; V gene: TRBV20-1; CDR3 protein: CSAKTGGLGTEAFF
J gene: TRBJ2-3; V gene: TRBV12-3/TRBV12-4; CDR3 protein: CAFSLGRRGGGATDTQYF
J gene: TRBJ2-1; V gene: TRBV20-1; CDR3 protein: CSVSSGDPSEQFF
J gene: TRBJ1-4; V gene: TRBV20-1; CDR3 protein: CSARGVATNEKLFF
J gene: TRBJ2-2; V gene: TRBV9; CDR3 protein: CASSPSGGAHTGELFF
J gene: TRBJ2-6; V gene: TRBV6-2/TRBV6-3; CDR3 protein: CASSSWAGGFLAGANVLTF
J gene: TRBJ2-7; V gene: TRBV5-1; CDR3 protein: CASSLHGGEEQYF
J gene: TRBJ1-2; V gene: TRBV10-3; CDR3 protein: CAISESGRGAYGYTF
J gene: TRBJ1-1; V gene: TRBV4-3; CDR3 protein: CASSHDLGGATEAFF
J gene: TRBJ2-5; V gene: TRBV11-2; CDR3 protein: CASSITGGETQYF
J gene: TRBJ2-7; V gene: TRBV19; CDR3 protein: CASRDRASYEQYF
J gene: TRBJ1-5; V gene: TRBV18; CDR3 protein: CASSPGTTGNQPQHF
J gene: TRBJ2-5; V gene: TRBV9; CDR3 protein: CASAGGGWAQETQYF
J gene: TRBJ2-5; V gene: TRBV5-1; CDR3 protein: CASSSGQAQETQYF
J gene: TRBJ1-1; V gene: TRBV12-3/TRBV12-4; CDR3 protein: CASSTGEGTEAFF
J gene: TRBJ2-2; V gene: TRBV12-3/TRBV12-4; CDR3 protein: CASSLEPGGGELFF
J gene: TRBJ2-5; V gene: TRBV7-2; CDR3 protein: CASTENRGGVETQYF
J gene: TRBJ1-1; V gene: TRBV18; CDR3 protein: CASSPSPNTEAFF
J gene: TRBJ2-7; V gene: TRBV4-2; CDR3 protein: CASSRGETVSYEQYF
J gene: TRBJ2-3; V gene: TRBV7-9; CDR3 protein: CASSLWTSGGSDTQYF
J gene: TRBJ1-6; V gene: TRBV29-1; CDR3 protein: CSVEVRSNSPLHF
J gene: TRBJ1-1; V gene: TRBV2; CDR3 protein: CASSVFAGSQKAFF
J gene: TRBJ1-1; V gene: TRBV3-1; CDR3 protein: CASSHQAEAFF
J gene: TRBJ2-7; V gene: TRBV5-6; CDR3 protein: CASSLRQSYEQYF
J gene: TRBJ2-7; V gene: TRBV24-1; CDR3 protein: CATSDPLAGGSSYEQYF
J gene: TRBJ2-7; V gene: TRBV7-9; CDR3 protein: CASSLERVGVTYEQYF
J gene: TRBJ2-1; V gene: TRBV5-1; CDR3 protein: CASSLGTGGDYNEQFF
J gene: TRBJ2-1; V gene: TRBV29-1; CDR3 protein: CSVIEQGLYNEQFF
J gene: TRBJ2-1; V gene: TRBV7-2; CDR3 protein: CASSLGGGEQFF
J gene: TRBJ2-7; V gene: TRBV6-1; CDR3 protein: CASSPGQGGYEQYF
J gene: TRBJ2-3; V gene: TRBV6-5; CDR3 protein: CASSYSRSTDTQYF
J gene: TRBJ1-4; V gene: TRBV6-1; CDR3 protein: CASSRGTGGATNEKLFF
J gene: TRBJ1-5; V gene: TRBV6-2/TRBV6-3; CDR3 protein: CASSPILTAPNQPQHF
J gene: TRBJ1-2; V gene: TRBV28; CDR3 protein: CASSYRRTGGIPTF
J gene: TRBJ2-2; V gene: TRBV30; CDR3 protein: CAWNVSGTGELFF
J gene: TRBJ2-5; V gene: TRBV29-1; CDR3 protein: CSVEDPLPQGEETQYF
J gene: TRBJ2-2; V gene: TRBV11-1; CDR3 protein: CASTETSGASGELFF
J gene: TRBJ2-5; V gene: TRBV4-2; CDR3 protein: CASSKGARGETQYF
J gene: TRBJ2-3; V gene: TRBV7-6; CDR3 protein: CASSTALAGSGVTDTQYF
J gene: TRBJ2-7; V gene: TRBV5-6; CDR3 protein: CASSFGGGQYF